These 7 T cell receptor beta chains share one sample of origin, sequenced in a study of blood T cell repertoires in COVID-19. Sequencing was performed with immunoSEQ multiplex PCR; in TCRdb, only in-frame clones are kept and a portion is missing. The sample has 310,000 or so clones, 87% seen once. The sequencing input was peripheral blood. The receptors were gathered from a woman aged 50 to 60 who had recovered from COVID-19.

The V and J genes are TRBV9 and TRBJ2-2; D is perhaps TRBD2 (6 bases). The CDR3 has 18 amino acids. V lost 0 bases and J 3 bases, leaving 18 bases between the germline ends. CDR1 and CDR2 (germline): SGDLS, YYNGEE. CDR3 bases: TGTGCCAGCAGCGTAGGGGTTGGGGGGAGGCCCTACACCGGGGAGCTGTTTTTT. This encodes CASSVGVGGRPYTGELFF.

This chain's CDR3 is CASSVVSGLAGYTGELFF. The DNA of the CDR3 is TGTGCCAGCAGCGTAGTATCGGGACTAGCGGGTTACACCGGGGAGCTGTTTTTT. The chain couples TRBV9 to TRBJ2-2; 12 nucleotides match TRBD2. CDR3 size: 18 residues. Germline V gene lookup returns CDR1 SGDLS and CDR2 YYNGEE. Germline trimming cut 0 bases from V and 3 bases from J; bases unmatched to any gene: 6.

The J gene is TRBJ2-2, the V gene TRBV2; 8 bases map to TRBD2. In germline, CDR1 is SNHLY, CDR2 FYNNEI. Trimming took 10 bases from V and 6 from J; bases not matched to a gene: 7. CDR3 length: 13 amino acids. The CDR3: CATYGGEPGELFF. The CDR3, as DNA: TGTGCCACCTACGGGGGGGAGCCCGGGGAGCTGTTTTTT.

The V call is TRBV3-1 (or the pseudogene TRBV3-2), the J call TRBJ2-2; D is unclear. Germline lookup yields CDR1 LGHDT and CDR2 YNNKEL (reference sequence). V was trimmed by 4 bases and J by 4 bases, leaving 16 bases between them. This CDR3 is built from 16 residues. Here the CDR3 reads CASSPFWVAGTGELFF. CDR3 bases: TGTGCCAGCAGCCCCTTTTGGGTAGCCGGCACCGGGGAGCTGTTTTTT.

The chain is built from TRBV11-3 and TRBJ2-7; tentatively, D is TRBD2 (6 bases). Germline V gene data show CDR1 as SGHNT and CDR2 as YENEEA. The CDR3 is made up of 14 amino acids. Trimming left V 1 base short and J 1 base short, with 8 bases between. DNA for the CDR3: TGTGCCAGCAGCTTAGGGGCGGGATCCTACGAGCAGTACTTC. Translating it yields CASSLGAGSYEQYF.

The chain employs TRBV6-5 and TRBJ1-5, with D perhaps TRBD1 (6 bases). CDR1 and CDR2 (germline): MNHEY, SVGAGI. The CDR3 runs to 13 residues. V lost 6 bases to trimming and J lost 4 bases, with 10 bases between them. CDR3 DNA sequence: TGTGCCAGCAGAGTTGACAGGAATCAGCCCCAGCATTTT. This gives the protein CASRVDRNQPQHF.

The gene calls are TRBV4-2 and TRBJ2-5, with 11 bases identical to TRBD2. Unmatched junction bases numbered 5, after V lost 1 base and J lost 1 base. There are 17 residues in the CDR3. Germline loops: CDR1 LGHNA, CDR2 YNFKEQ. This CDR3 is CASSQVGTSGTQETQYF. The CDR3 DNA sequence: TGTGCCAGCAGCCAAGTTGGGACTAGCGGAACCCAAGAGACCCAGTACTTC.